This is a list of T cell receptor beta chains from one sample in a study of T cell repertoires in cytomegalovirus infection. Via MiXCR, TCRdb re-called the reads, giving one row per CDR3 protein. The sample lists 510,000 or so distinct CDR3 sequences; about 30% were seen once. The sample consisted of PBMCs. All receptors derive from a human donor in good health (CMV status not recorded). Some clones in this sample may be carry-over from other donors' samples. Each CDR3 is given with its conserved first and last residue. The order of the fields is J gene, V gene, D gene, CDR3 protein. A D gene is named only where the DNA matches it firmly.

>TRBJ1-6|TRBV18|TRBD1
CASSPRGTDNSPLHF
>TRBJ2-7|TRBV7-2|TRBD1
CASSLASDRGYEQYF
>TRBJ2-1|TRBV7-2|-
CASSRLNSYNEQFF
>TRBJ2-1|TRBV12-3/TRBV12-4|TRBD2
CASSLGVSGSSSEQFF
>TRBJ1-2|TRBV7-8|TRBD1
CASSSSGTGGDNYGYTF
>TRBJ2-2|TRBV7-2|TRBD2
CASSWREYGGELFF
>TRBJ1-2|TRBV24-1|-
CATSARSWNYGYTF
>TRBJ2-1|TRBV20-1|TRBD2
CSARPPGTRDEQFF
>TRBJ2-5|TRBV7-2|-
CASSPLARQETQYF
>TRBJ2-5|TRBV7-2|-
CASSLRGGPQQETQYF
>TRBJ1-2|TRBV7-9|-
CASSHLTVNYGYTF
>TRBJ2-3|TRBV7-2|-
CASNDVGLTDTQYF
>TRBJ2-1|TRBV6-5|TRBD2
CASSTNGGGPGEQFF
>TRBJ1-1|TRBV12-3/TRBV12-4|-
CASSLQGITEAFF
>TRBJ2-3|TRBV29-1|TRBD1
CSVCQTGEVADTQYF
>TRBJ1-6|TRBV28|-
CASTAVNNSPLHF
>TRBJ2-7|TRBV5-5|-
CASSHRVDEQYF
>TRBJ1-5|TRBV7-9|-
CASSLLRDPPGPQHF
>TRBJ1-1|TRBV7-2|TRBD1
CASSLRLTGRGVFF
>TRBJ1-1|TRBV20-1|-
CSAIIGRDTEAFF
>TRBJ1-5|TRBV4-1|-
CASHPGALSNQPQHF
>TRBJ1-4|TRBV11-3|-
CASSLQGWEKLFF
>TRBJ2-5|TRBV18|TRBD1
CASSPKTGGETQYF
>TRBJ2-2|TRBV7-8|-
CASSYGTQELFF
>TRBJ2-5|TRBV7-2|-
CASSLGWGGGETQYF
>TRBJ2-3|TRBV28|-
CASSEHRVIADTQYF
>TRBJ2-7|TRBV20-1|TRBD1
CSAREDRDEQYF
>TRBJ1-2|TRBV28|-
CASSLPGKVGYGYTF
>TRBJ2-1|TRBV15|-
CATSRTDGLNEQFF
>TRBJ2-7|TRBV5-4|-
CASSLALGYEQYF
>TRBJ2-1|TRBV2|-
CASSEGGPESIF
>TRBJ2-1|TRBV29-1|-
CSVPGISYNEQFF
>TRBJ2-2|TRBV7-8|-
CASSFFTAFTGELFF
>TRBJ1-1|TRBV20-1|-
CSARRGGPNTEAFF
>TRBJ1-5|TRBV7-2|-
CASSYWTGSNQPQHF
>TRBJ2-3|TRBV2|TRBD1
CASSKESGTGVQDTQYF
>TRBJ1-1|TRBV12-3/TRBV12-4|-
CASSFSPGSMNTEAFF
>TRBJ2-3|TRBV30|-
CAWSRVRANTDTQYF
>TRBJ2-1|TRBV7-2|-
CASSLAPRGRIF
>TRBJ2-3|TRBV7-2|-
CASSSRGPDTQYF
>TRBJ2-1|TRBV7-6|-
CASSLSTAGFSYNEQFF
>TRBJ1-2|TRBV7-9|TRBD1
CASSELPGTGLYTF
>TRBJ1-4|TRBV27|-
CASSSLRPAFNEKLFF
>TRBJ1-2|TRBV6-2/TRBV6-3|-
CASSYLRQFNYGYTF
>TRBJ2-1|TRBV7-9|-
CASSLAEGAREQFF
>TRBJ1-1|TRBV7-3|-
CASSEGTDLTEAFF
>TRBJ2-3|TRBV7-2|-
CASKDIGGTPVDTQYF
>TRBJ1-5|TRBV20-1|-
CSALDRSANQPQHF
>TRBJ2-1|TRBV28|TRBD2
CASSLIAASGSHEQFF